In its sample, the clone carrying this T cell receptor (beta chain) was seen a few times. Antigen unknown. These data come from a study of identical twins. CDR1 and CDR2 from the germline V gene are SGHKS and YYEKEE (reference sequence). Deletions cut 3 bases from V and 0 bases from J, with 12 bases between. This CDR3 spans 16 amino acids. Study outcomes and limitations: Insertions were fewer in abundant cord blood beta clonotypes, whereas memory repertoires showed none of this pattern. Interpretation of the results relied on cross-sectional statistical analysis and not on following the same donors.

TCRdb reprocessed the 5' RACE reads via MiXCR and lists one record per CDR3 protein. Among 250,000 or so distinct CDR3 sequences listed, 6% to 8.5% were seen once. The data also belong to a second study, concerning yellow fever vaccine responses in identical twins.

The sample taken for sequencing was CD8+ T cells sorted from blood. The chain has TRBV5-5 and TRBJ2-2; TRBD2 might be the D (6 bases). This clonotype originated in a woman between 18 and 29 years old in good health. The chain's CDR3 is CASSSPAGPNTGELFF. CDR3 in DNA: TGTGCCAGCAGCTCCCCTGCGGGACCGAACACCGGGGAGCTGTTTTTT.